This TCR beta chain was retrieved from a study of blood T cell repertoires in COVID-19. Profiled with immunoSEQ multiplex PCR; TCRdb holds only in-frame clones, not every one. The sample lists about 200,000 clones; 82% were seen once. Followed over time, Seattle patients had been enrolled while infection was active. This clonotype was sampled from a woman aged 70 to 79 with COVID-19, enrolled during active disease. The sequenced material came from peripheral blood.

The chain's CDR3 is CASSYFREANYGYTF. In DNA form, the CDR3 reads TGCGCCAGCAGCTATTTCCGGGAAGCTAACTATGGCTACACCTTC. The chain uses TRBV5-1 and TRBJ1-2; D remains ambiguous. Germline-derived CDR1 and CDR2 are SGHRS and YFSETQ. This CDR3 is 15 amino acids long. V was clipped by 3 bases and J by 0 bases, with 12 bases between them. The entire variable domain, with the rest obtained from reference TRBV5-1 and TRBJ1-2, is as follows: KAGVTQTPRYLIKTRGQQVTLSCSPISGHRSVSWYQQTPGQGLQFLFEYFSETQRNKGNFPGRFSGRQFSNSRSEMNVSTLELGDSALYLCASSYFREANYGYTFGSGTRLTVV.